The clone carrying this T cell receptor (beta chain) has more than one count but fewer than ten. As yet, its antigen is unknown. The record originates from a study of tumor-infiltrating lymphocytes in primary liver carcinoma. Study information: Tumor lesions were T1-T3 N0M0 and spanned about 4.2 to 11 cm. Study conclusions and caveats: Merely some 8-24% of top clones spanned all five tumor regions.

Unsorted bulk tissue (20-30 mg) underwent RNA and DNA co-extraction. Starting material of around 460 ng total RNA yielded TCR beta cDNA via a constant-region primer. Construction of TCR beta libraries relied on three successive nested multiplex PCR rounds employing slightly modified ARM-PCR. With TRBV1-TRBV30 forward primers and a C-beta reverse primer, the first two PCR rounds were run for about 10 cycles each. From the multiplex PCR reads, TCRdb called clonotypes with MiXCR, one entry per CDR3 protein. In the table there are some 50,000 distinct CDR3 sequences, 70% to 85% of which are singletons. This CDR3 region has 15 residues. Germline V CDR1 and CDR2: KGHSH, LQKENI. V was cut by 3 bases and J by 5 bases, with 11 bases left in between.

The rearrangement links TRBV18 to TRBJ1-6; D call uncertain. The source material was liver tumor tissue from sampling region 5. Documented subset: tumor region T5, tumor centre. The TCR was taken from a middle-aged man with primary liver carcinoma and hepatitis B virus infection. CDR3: CASSPRAADNSPLHF. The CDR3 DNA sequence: TGTGCCAGCTCACCGCGGGCAGCGGATAATTCACCCCTCCACTTT.